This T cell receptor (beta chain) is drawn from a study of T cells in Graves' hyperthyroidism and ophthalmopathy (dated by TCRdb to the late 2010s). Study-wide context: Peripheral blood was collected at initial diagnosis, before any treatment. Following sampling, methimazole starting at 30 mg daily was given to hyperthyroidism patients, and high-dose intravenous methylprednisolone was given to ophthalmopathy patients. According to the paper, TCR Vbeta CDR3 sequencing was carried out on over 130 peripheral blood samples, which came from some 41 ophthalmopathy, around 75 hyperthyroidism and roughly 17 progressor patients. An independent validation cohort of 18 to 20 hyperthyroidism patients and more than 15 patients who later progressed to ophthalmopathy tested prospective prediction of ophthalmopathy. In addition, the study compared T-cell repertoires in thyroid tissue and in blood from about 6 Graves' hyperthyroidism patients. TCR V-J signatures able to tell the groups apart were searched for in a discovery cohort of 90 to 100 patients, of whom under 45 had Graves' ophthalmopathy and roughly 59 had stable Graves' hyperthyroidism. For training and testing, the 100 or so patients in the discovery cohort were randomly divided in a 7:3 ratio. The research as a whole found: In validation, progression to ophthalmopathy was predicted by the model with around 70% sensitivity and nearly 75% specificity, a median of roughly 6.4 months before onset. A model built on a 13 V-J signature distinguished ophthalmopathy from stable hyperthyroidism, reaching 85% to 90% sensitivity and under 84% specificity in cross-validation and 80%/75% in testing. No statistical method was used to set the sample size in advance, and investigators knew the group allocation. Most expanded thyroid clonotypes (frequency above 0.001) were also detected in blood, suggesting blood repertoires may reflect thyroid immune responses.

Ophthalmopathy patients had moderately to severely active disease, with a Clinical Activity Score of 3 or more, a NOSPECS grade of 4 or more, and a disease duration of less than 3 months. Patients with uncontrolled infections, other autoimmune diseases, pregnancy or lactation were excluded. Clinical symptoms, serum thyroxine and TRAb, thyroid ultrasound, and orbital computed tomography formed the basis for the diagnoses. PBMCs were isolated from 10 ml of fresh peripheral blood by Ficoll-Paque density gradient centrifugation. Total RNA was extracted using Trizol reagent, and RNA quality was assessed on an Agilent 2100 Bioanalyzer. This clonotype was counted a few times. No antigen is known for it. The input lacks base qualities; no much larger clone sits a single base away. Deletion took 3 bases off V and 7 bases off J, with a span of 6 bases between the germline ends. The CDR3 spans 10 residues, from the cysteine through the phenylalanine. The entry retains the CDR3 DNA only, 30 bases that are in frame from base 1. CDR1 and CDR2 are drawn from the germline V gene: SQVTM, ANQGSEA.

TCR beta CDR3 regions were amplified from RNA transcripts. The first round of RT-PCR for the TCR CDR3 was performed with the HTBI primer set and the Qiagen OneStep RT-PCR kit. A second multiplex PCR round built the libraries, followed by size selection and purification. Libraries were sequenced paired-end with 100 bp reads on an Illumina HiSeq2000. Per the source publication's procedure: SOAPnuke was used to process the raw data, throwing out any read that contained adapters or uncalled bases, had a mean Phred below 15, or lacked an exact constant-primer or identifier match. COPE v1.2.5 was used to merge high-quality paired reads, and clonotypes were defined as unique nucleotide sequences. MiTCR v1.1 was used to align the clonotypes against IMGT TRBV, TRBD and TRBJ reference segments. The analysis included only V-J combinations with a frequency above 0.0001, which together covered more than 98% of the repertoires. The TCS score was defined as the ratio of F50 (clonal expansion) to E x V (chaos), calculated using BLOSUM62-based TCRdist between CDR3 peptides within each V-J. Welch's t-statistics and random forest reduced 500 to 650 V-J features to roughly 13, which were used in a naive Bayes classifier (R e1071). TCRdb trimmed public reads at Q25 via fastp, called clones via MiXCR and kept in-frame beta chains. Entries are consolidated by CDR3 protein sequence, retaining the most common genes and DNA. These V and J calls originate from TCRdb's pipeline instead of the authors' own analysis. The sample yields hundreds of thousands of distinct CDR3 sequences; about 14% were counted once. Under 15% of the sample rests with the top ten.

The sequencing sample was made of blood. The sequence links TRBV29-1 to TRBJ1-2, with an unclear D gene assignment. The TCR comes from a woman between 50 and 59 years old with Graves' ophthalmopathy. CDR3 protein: CSVEGIGYTF. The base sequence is TGCAGCGTTGAGGGGATTGGCTACACCTTC.